This T cell receptor (beta chain) was sequenced for a study of blood T cells in healthy people across ages. This clonotype has just a few counts. Using a J-beta primer mix together with a sample-barcoded 5' primer, a second PCR was run for about 6 to 11 cycles. Each CDR3 protein is one row after TCRdb ran MiXCR on the 5' RACE reads. This table holds 850,000 to 1,000,000 distinct CDR3 sequences, just over 50% found once. The CDR3 is made up of 16 amino acids. Germline V lookup: CDR1 MGHRA, CDR2 YSYEKL. With V trimmed by 1 base and J by 5 bases, 7 bases remained unmatched. This TCR derives from a woman aged 55-70 years in good health. The sequenced sample was blood. V and J are TRBV4-1 and TRBJ2-2; 7 bases are a match to TRBD1. Here the CDR3 DNA reads TGCGCCAGCAGCCAAGGGGCAGGGGGAGATACCGGGGAGCTGTTTTTT. Its translation: CASSQGAGGDTGELFF.